This is a list of T cell receptor beta chains from one sample in a study of OX40 agonist ivuxolimab in advanced cancers. Produced via immunoSEQ multiplex PCR; TCRdb's table is partial and in-frame only. The top ten clones hold about three fifths of a sample with about 50,000 clones, 88% of them seen once. The material was CD4+ or CD8+ T cells sorted from blood, obtained in a trial of the OX40 agonist ivuxolimab. The origin of the receptors is an adult with an advanced solid tumor such as melanoma, head and neck, liver or kidney cancer. The CDR3 runs from the conserved cysteine through the conserved F or W. D genes are given only for firm matches. Size values are once, few and many counts, or a class for expanded clones, and some rows have none.

TRBV19	.	TRBJ2-7	TRBD2	TGTGCCAGTAGCATGGGTAGCGGGAGTCCTATTACACCCTACGAGCAGTACTTC	CASSMGSGSPITPYEQYF
TRBV11-3	few	TRBJ1-1	.	TGTGCCAGCAGCTTAGGTTTGTCGAACACTGAAGCTTTCTTT	CASSLGLSNTEAFF
TRBV27	.	TRBJ1-2	TRBD1	TGTGCCAGCAGTTTATCGATTCCAGGGGGATATGGCTACACCTTC	CASSLSIPGGYGYTF
TRBV6-1	once	TRBJ2-5	TRBD2	TGTGCCAGCAGTGTTGTCGGCGGGGGGGCCATAGAGACCCAGTACTTC	CASSVVGGGAIETQYF
TRBV5-4	.	TRBJ2-7	TRBD1	TGTGCCAGCAGCTTCCGGGACAGGGATACCTACGAGCAGTACTTC	CASSFRDRDTYEQYF
TRBV29-1	once	TRBJ2-1	TRBD1	TGCAGCGTAAGAGGGACAGGGAGCTCCTACAATGAGCAGTTCTTC	CSVRGTGSSYNEQFF
TRBV5-6	.	TRBJ2-7	.	TGTGCCAGCAGCTTGCAAGGAATGTCCTACGAGCAGTACTTC	CASSLQGMSYEQYF
TRBV7-9	.	TRBJ2-5	TRBD2	TGTGCCAGCAGCTTAGAGTACAGGACTAGCGGTGTACAAGAGACCCAGTACTTC	CASSLEYRTSGVQETQYF
TRBV28	.	TRBJ1-6	.	TGTGCCAGCAGTTTATTGGGACGGTCAAGCTCCTATAATTCACCCCTCCACTTT	CASSLLGRSSSYNSPLHF
TRBV19	.	TRBJ2-1	.	TGTGCCAGTAGTATTGGTCCCCAGAGTAATGAGCAGTTCTTC	CASSIGPQSNEQFF
TRBV7-2	.	TRBJ2-1	.	TGTGCCAGCAGCACGGCGCCAGGGGGGGTCGGCAATGAGCAGTTCTTC	CASSTAPGGVGNEQFF
TRBV4-1	.	TRBJ2-7	.	TGCGCCAGCAGCCAAGTTGGAGGCAGCTCCTACGAGCAGTACTTC	CASSQVGGSSYEQYF
TRBV6-6	.	TRBJ2-7	TRBD1	TGTGCCAGCAGCATGACAGGGTACTCCGAGCAGTACTTC	CASSMTGYSEQYF
TRBV5-4	once	TRBJ2-5	TRBD2	TGTGCCAGCAGTCAGGTAGCGGGAGTGCAGGAGACCCAGTACTTC	CASSQVAGVQETQYF
TRBV11-2	.	TRBJ1-5	.	TGTGCCAGCAGCTTAGCAGGGTATCAGCCCCAGCATTTT	CASSLAGYQPQHF
TRBV4-3	.	TRBJ2-7	TRBD1	TGCGCCAGCAGCCAAGACAGGGGGCGCGTTTACGAGCAGTACTTC	CASSQDRGRVYEQYF
TRBV7-6	few	TRBJ2-1	.	TGTGCCAGCAGCTTAGATCTAGCCGGTGAGCAGTTCTTC	CASSLDLAGEQFF
TRBV10-2	.	TRBJ2-1	.	TGCGCCAGCCGGAGGACCCTGGCTAGCGACAATGAGCAGTTCTTC	CASRRTLASDNEQFF
TRBV7-9	.	TRBJ2-5	.	TGTGCCAGCAGCTTAGCTAGCGGAGGAGAAGAGACCCAGTACTTC	CASSLASGGEETQYF
TRBV2	.	TRBJ2-5	.	TGTGCCAGCAATTTCGGGCTTATCGAAGAGACCCAGTACTTC	CASNFGLIEETQYF
TRBV9	.	TRBJ1-1	.	TGTGCCAGCAGCGGCCTTGGCCAGGGGAACACTGAAGCTTTCTTT	CASSGLGQGNTEAFF
TRBV9	.	TRBJ2-7	.	TGTGCCAGCAGCCGCACAGGGACGGACTACGAGCAGTACTTC	CASSRTGTDYEQYF
TRBV7-2	.	TRBJ2-7	TRBD2	TGTGCCAGCAGCAGGACTAGCGGGAGTTACGAGCAGTACTTC	CASSRTSGSYEQYF
TRBV28	.	TRBJ1-5	.	TGTGCCAGCATTGTGGCGGACCGCGGGCAGCCCCAGCATTTT	CASIVADRGQPQHF
TRBV19	.	TRBJ1-1	.	TGTGCCAGTAGGCCGACAAGGGCCACGGGAGATGAAGCTTTCTTT	CASRPTRATGDEAFF
TRBV6-5	.	TRBJ2-5	.	TGTGCCAGCAGTTACTCACGGGTTGAGACCCAGTACTTC	CASSYSRVETQYF
TRBV7-2	.	TRBJ2-3	TRBD2	TGTGCCAGCAGCCAACTAGCGGGAGGTAGTACGCAGTATTTT	CASSQLAGGSTQYF
TRBV5-4	.	TRBJ2-1	TRBD1	TGTGCCAGCAGCTTGACGGGACAGGGGGCTTACAATGAGCAGTTCTTC	CASSLTGQGAYNEQFF
TRBV9	.	TRBJ2-3	.	TGTGCCAGCAGCGTATCAACGGGTAGCGATACGCAGTATTTT	CASSVSTGSDTQYF
TRBV14	once	TRBJ2-1	.	TGTGCCAGCAGCCAAGATAGGGGGTTCTCCTACAATGAGCAGTTCTTC	CASSQDRGFSYNEQFF
TRBV7-2	.	TRBJ2-7	.	TGTGCCAGCACCCCGAATCGTCTCTCCTACGAGCAGTACTTC	CASTPNRLSYEQYF
TRBV7-9	.	TRBJ1-2	.	TGTGCCAGCAGCTTACCTGTCACAGGACCCATCTATGGCTACACCTTC	CASSLPVTGPIYGYTF
TRBV20-1	.	TRBJ1-1	.	TGCAGTGCCGGGGACTTCGAAGCTTTCTTT	CSAGDFEAFF
TRBV7-9	.	TRBJ1-5	.	TGTGCCAGCTGCTGGGACAATCAGCCCCAGCATTTT	CASCWDNQPQHF
TRBV2	few	TRBJ2-7	TRBD2	TGTGCCAGCGGTAGCGGGAGGGCCGCCTACGAGCAGTACTTC	CASGSGRAAYEQYF
TRBV6-1	.	TRBJ1-4	TRBD1	TGTGCCAGCAGACGGACAGGAGAAGGTGAAAAACTGTTTTTT	CASRRTGEGEKLFF
TRBV5-1	.	TRBJ2-3	.	TGCGCCAGCAGCTTTGTGAAGGGCACAGATACGCAGTATTTT	CASSFVKGTDTQYF
TRBV2	.	TRBJ1-2	.	TGTGCCAGCAGTGACAGAACTGACTATGGCTACACCTTC	CASSDRTDYGYTF
TRBV25-1	.	TRBJ1-1	TRBD1	TGTGCCAGCAGGACAGGGGGGAACACTGAAGCTTTCTTT	CASRTGGNTEAFF
TRBV6-1	.	TRBJ1-5	.	TGTGCCAGCAGTGAATTGAGGGGTTGGGGGAGCCAGCCCCAGCATTTT	CASSELRGWGSQPQHF
TRBV10-1	.	TRBJ1-1	.	TGCGCCAGCAGTGAGTCCGCGGGGAACACTGAAGCTTTCTTT	CASSESAGNTEAFF